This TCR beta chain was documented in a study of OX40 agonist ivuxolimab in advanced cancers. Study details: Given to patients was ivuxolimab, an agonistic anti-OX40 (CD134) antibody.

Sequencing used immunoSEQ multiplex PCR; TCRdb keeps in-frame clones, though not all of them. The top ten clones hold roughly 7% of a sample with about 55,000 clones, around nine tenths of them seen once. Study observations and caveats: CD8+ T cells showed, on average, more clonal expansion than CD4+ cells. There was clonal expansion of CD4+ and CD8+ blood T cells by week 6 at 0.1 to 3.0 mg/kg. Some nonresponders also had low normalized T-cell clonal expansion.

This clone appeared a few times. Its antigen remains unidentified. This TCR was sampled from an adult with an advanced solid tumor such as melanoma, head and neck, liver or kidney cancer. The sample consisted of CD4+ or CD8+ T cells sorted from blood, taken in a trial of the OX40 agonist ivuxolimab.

The DNA for the CDR3 is TGTGCCAGCTCACCGCCAGGCTCCTACGAGCAGTACTTC. Translated: CASSPPGSYEQYF. This sequence joins TRBV18 and TRBJ2-7; D uncertain. This CDR3 is built from 13 residues. With 3 bases removed from V and 0 bases from J, the gap between germline ends came to 6 bases. Germline CDR1 reads KGHSH; CDR2 reads LQKENI.